These T cell receptor beta chains were read from a single sample in a study of T cell changes during pregnancy in multiple sclerosis. Repertoires were generated with immunoSEQ multiplex PCR, while TCRdb's copy carries only in-frame clones and drops some. The sample yields 50,000 or so clones, over 80% seen once. Sequenced here: CD4+ T cells from peripheral blood mononuclear cells, sampled after pregnancy. The receptors here all came from a female donor with multiple sclerosis, enrolled in a pregnancy study. CDR3s include the opening cysteine and the closing phenylalanine or tryptophan. Each record gives: J gene, clone size, D gene, V gene, CDR3 DNA, CDR3 protein. A D gene is named only where the DNA matches it firmly. Part of the rows lack a size; the others show once, few, many or a class for expanded clones.

>TRBJ2-2|NA|TRBD2|TRBV28
TGTGCCAGCAGACTGACCGGGACTACGAACACCGGGGAGCTGTTTTTT
CASRLTGTTNTGELFF
>TRBJ2-5|NA|TRBD2|TRBV4-2
TGTGCCAGCAGCCAAGATACAGCGGGGGAACAAGAGACCCAGTACTTC
CASSQDTAGEQETQYF
>TRBJ2-3|once|TRBD2|TRBV7-2
TGTGCCAGCAGCAGTGGACTAGCGGGAGCGGGGAATTTT
CASSSGLAGAGNF
>TRBJ2-7|NA|TRBD1|TRBV27
TGTGCCAGCAGTTTAAGATCGGGGACAGGGGGCACCTCCTACGAGCAGTACTTC
CASSLRSGTGGTSYEQYF
>TRBJ2-7|NA|TRBD2|TRBV6-6
TGTGCCAGCAGTTACTACAGCGGGAGAGACTACGAGCAGTACTTC
CASSYYSGRDYEQYF
>TRBJ1-5|NA|TRBD1|TRBV19
TGTGCCAGTAGTATAAAGACAGGGGGCCGAAATCAGCCCCAGCATTTT
CASSIKTGGRNQPQHF
>TRBJ2-1|NA|TRBD2|TRBV13
TGTGCCAGCAGCACAAGCGGGAGGGGGGGCGGTGAGCAGTTCTTC
CASSTSGRGGGEQFF
>TRBJ1-2|once|NA|TRBV5-1
TGCGCCAGCATCACCACTGGGTTCACCGCGGAGGTCTATGGCTACACCTTC
CASITTGFTAEVYGYTF
>TRBJ2-7|NA|TRBD1|TRBV4-1
TGCGCCAGCAGCCAAGGAAGGGGGCCCTACGAGCAGTACTTC
CASSQGRGPYEQYF
>TRBJ2-1|NA|NA|TRBV7-2
TGTGCCAGCAGCTTAGTCCTGCGGGCCTACAATGAGCAGTTCTTC
CASSLVLRAYNEQFF
>TRBJ2-7|NA|TRBD2|TRBV11-2
TGTGCCAGCAGCTTAGATCGGCCTAGCGGGAGTTACGAGCAGTACTTC
CASSLDRPSGSYEQYF
>TRBJ1-1|NA|TRBD1|TRBV29-1
TGCAGCGCAATATCCGACAGGGGTCACACTGAAGCTTTCTTT
CSAISDRGHTEAFF
>TRBJ2-3|once|TRBD1|TRBV7-6
TGTGCCAGCAGCTTAGTGGGACAGAGCACAGATACGCAGTATTTT
CASSLVGQSTDTQYF
>TRBJ2-1|NA|TRBD2|TRBV6-6
TGTGCCAGCAGTTCAAGCGGGAGCTACAATGAGCAGTTCTTC
CASSSSGSYNEQFF
>TRBJ1-1|NA|TRBD1|TRBV18
TGTGCCAGCTCACCAAGCACAGGGGGCACTGAAGCTTTCTTT
CASSPSTGGTEAFF
>TRBJ1-3|NA|NA|TRBV5-6
TGTGCCAGCAGCGTTACAGGGCTCTCAAGTGGAAACACCATATATTTT
CASSVTGLSSGNTIYF
>TRBJ2-1|NA|TRBD2|TRBV19
TGTGCCAGTAGTATAGATTGGACTAGCGGGTTCTCCTACAATGAGCAGTTCTTC
CASSIDWTSGFSYNEQFF
>TRBJ2-5|once|NA|TRBV7-9
TGTGCCAGCAGCCGTAGGAGCAGGGTAGGGTCGGGAGAGACCCAGTACTTC
CASSRRSRVGSGETQYF
>TRBJ2-2|NA|NA|TRBV11-2
TGTGCCAGCAGCTTAGGAGCCGAATGGCGGGACACCGGGGAGCTGTTTTTT
CASSLGAEWRDTGELFF
>TRBJ1-2|once|NA|TRBV7-9
TGTGCCAGTACTACTGGGGAGTACGGCTACACCTTC
CASTTGEYGYTF
>TRBJ1-1|NA|TRBD1|TRBV27
TGTGCCAGCAGTAGACAGGGGGCGAACACTGAAGCTTTCTTT
CASSRQGANTEAFF
>TRBJ1-5|few|NA|TRBV6-6
TGTGCCAGCACCCCTAAGGGCGCCGGGGGGCAGCCCCAGCATTTT
CASTPKGAGGQPQHF
>TRBJ1-5|NA|NA|TRBV19
TGTGCCAGTAGTACACAGGGATATAATCAGCCCCAGCATTTT
CASSTQGYNQPQHF
>TRBJ2-1|once|TRBD2|TRBV10-3
TGTGCCATCAGCAAGGAACCTAGCGGGAGGGCCTTTGAGCAGTTCTTC
CAISKEPSGRAFEQFF
>TRBJ2-5|once|TRBD2|TRBV5-4
TGTGCCAGCAGCTTGGAACTAGCGGGAGGATTAGGGCAGTACTTC
CASSLELAGGLGQYF
>TRBJ2-1|NA|NA|TRBV7-3
TGTGCCAGCAGCCCACTACCCGGAGGGGGGGGCAAGGGGGGTGAGCAGTTCTTC
CASSPLPGGGGKGGEQFF
>TRBJ1-2|NA|TRBD1|TRBV7-3
TGTGCCAGCAGCCCGGACAGGGCGGGGGGCTACACCTTC
CASSPDRAGGYTF
>TRBJ1-3|NA|TRBD1|TRBV4-1
TGCGCCAGCAGCCTTGGACAGGGCACTGGAAACACCATATATTTT
CASSLGQGTGNTIYF
>TRBJ1-4|NA|TRBD1|TRBV18
TGTGCCAGCTCACCTACGACAGGGTTTCTCGAAAAACTGTTTTTT
CASSPTTGFLEKLFF